This T cell receptor (beta chain) was identified in a study of blood T cell repertoires in COVID-19. Study-wide context: The United States, Italy and Spain provided the acute and convalescent COVID-19 samples. From T cells, B-cell-depleted T cells, or PBMCs came the material, which was cDNA or gDNA.

Between the trimmed V and J ends, which lost 2 bases and 0 bases, there was a span of 14 bases. This CDR3 has 17 amino acids. Germline loops: CDR1 SGHAT, CDR2 FQNNGV. The protocol was immunoSEQ multiplex PCR, while the TCRdb copy is restricted to in-frame clones and leaves out a portion. Among hundreds of thousands of clones listed, more than 80% were seen once. The sequence was collected from a woman between 25 and 40 years old with active or convalescent COVID-19. The source material was peripheral blood. The rearrangement joins TRBV11-2 to TRBJ2-1, with a weak D call TRBD1 (6 bases). The CDR3 region has the DNA TGTGCCAGCAGCTTATTAGCAGGGGTGAGCTCCTACAATGAGCAGTTCTTC. Translation gives CASSLLAGVSSYNEQFF.